This TCR beta chain was identified during a study of T cell repertoires in cytomegalovirus infection (dated by TCRdb to between 2019 and 2020). Study-level background: Peptide stimulations targeted recently identified HLA-C-restricted CMV epitopes, whose presentation resists viral immunomodulation, together with well-studied HLA-B-restricted epitopes. The HLA type of each donor mattered for the analysis, because public TCR beta signatures pointed to carriage of CMV infection along with the matching HLA type.

This clonotype has at least ten counts. This receptor's antigen is unknown. The input lacks base qualities; no much larger clone sits a single base away. This specimen's treatment or condition label, interpreted: in vitro stimulation with specific CMV peptide epitopes to enrich CMV-specific T cells. Study-wide conclusions, independent of this receptor: In the ex vivo response, HLA-C-restricted CMV-specific TCR beta clonotypes were dominant, and in two of eight donors the single most frequent clonotype came from this HLA-C-restricted group. Carriers of CMV infection plus the relevant HLA type were discriminated by the cumulative frequency of public TCR beta family members in the study cohort and in an independent roughly 380-donor cohort.

Instrument used: Illumina HiSeq 1500. TCRdb reprocessing: public reads trimmed at Q25 with fastp, clones called with MiXCR, in-frame beta chains kept. For every CDR3 protein sequence, its rows merge into one entry that carries the most common genes and DNA. Recorded for this sample are approximately 120,000 distinct CDR3 sequences; over 30% of them occurred a single time. The ten most abundant clones make up roughly 53% of the sample. V loses 1 base, J loses 0 bases, and the germline ends lie 6 bases apart. There are 14 amino acids in the CDR3, from cysteine to phenylalanine inclusive. The sequence is cut down to CDR3 DNA, 42 bases in frame from base 1. The germline V gene specifies SGHVS as CDR1 and FQNEAQ as CDR2.

This receptor was obtained from a human donor in good health (CMV status not recorded). Some clones in this sample may be carry-over from other donors' samples. Material: CD8+ T cells from cultured PBMCs, obtained from culture after CMV antigen stimulation. The rearranged segments are TRBV7-8 and TRBJ1-1; too little of a D gene remains to name it. The nucleotide sequence is TGTGCCAGCAGCTTAGTTAGGGTGAACACTGAAGCTTTCTTT. Translated, this is CASSLVRVNTEAFF. Here the CDR3 is joined to the reference TRBV7-8 and TRBJ1-1 genes, and the full variable domain is: GAGVSQSPRYKVAKRGQDVALRCDPISGHVSLFWYQQALGQGPEFLTYFQNEAQLDKSGLPSDRFFAERPEGSVSTLKIQRTQQEDSAVYLCASSLVRVNTEAFFGQGTRLTVV.